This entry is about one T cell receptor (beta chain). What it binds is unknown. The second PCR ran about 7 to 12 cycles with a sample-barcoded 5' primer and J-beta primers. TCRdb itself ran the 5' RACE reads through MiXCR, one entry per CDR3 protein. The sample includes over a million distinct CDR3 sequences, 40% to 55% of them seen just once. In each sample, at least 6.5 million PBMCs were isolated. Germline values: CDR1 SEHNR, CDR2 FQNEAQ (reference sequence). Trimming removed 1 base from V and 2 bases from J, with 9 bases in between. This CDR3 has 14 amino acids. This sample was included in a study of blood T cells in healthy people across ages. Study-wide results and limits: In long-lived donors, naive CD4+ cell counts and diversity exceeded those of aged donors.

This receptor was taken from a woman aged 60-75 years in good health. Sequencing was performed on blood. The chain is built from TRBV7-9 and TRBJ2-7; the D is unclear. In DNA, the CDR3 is TGTGCCAGCAGCTTAGTGGCCCAGACCTACGAGCAGTACTTC. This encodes CASSLVAQTYEQYF.